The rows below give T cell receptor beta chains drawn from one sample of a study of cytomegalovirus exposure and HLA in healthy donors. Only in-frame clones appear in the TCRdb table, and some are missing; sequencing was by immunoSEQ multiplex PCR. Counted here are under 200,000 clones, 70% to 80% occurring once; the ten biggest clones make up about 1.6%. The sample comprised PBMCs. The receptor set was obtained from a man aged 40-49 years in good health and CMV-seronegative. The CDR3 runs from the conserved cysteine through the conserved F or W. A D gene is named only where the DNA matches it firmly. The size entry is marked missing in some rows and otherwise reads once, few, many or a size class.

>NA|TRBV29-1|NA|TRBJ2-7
TGCAGCGTTGAAGACTTCACATTACAGGGAAACGGCTACGAGCAGTACTTC
CSVEDFTLQGNGYEQYF
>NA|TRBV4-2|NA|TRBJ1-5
TGTGCCAGCAGCCAAGCCGGTGACAATCAGCCCCAGCATTTT
CASSQAGDNQPQHF
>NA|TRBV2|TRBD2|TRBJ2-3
TGTGCCAGCAGTGCCGCGGGAGGGCCCAAAACGGATACGCAGTATTTT
CASSAAGGPKTDTQYF
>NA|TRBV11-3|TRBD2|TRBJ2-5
TGTGCCAGCAGCTTAGGTCGCGGGGGGGGAGAGACCCAGTACTTC
CASSLGRGGGETQYF
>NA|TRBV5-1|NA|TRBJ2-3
TGCGCCAGCAGGGACTACCCTACGGGGGCAGATACGCAGTATTTT
CASRDYPTGADTQYF
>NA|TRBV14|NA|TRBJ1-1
TGTGCCAGCAGCCAAGGGGGGGGAGCTGAAGCTTTCTTT
CASSQGGGAEAFF
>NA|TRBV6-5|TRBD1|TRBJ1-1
TGTGCCAGCAGTTACTCCGGGACAGGGAACACTGAAGCTTTCTTT
CASSYSGTGNTEAFF
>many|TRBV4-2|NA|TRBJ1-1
TGTGCCAGCAGCCAAAGAGGTATCACTGAAGCTTTCTTT
CASSQRGITEAFF
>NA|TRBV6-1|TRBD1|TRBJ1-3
TGTGCCAGCAGTCGCCAGGGACAGGGTGGAAACACCATATATTTT
CASSRQGQGGNTIYF
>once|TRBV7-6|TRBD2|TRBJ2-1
TGTGCCAGCAGCTTATGGGGCGGGACTAGCGGGTTCAATGAGCAGTTCTTC
CASSLWGGTSGFNEQFF
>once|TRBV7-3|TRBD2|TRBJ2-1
TGTGCCAGCAGCTTGGCGGGAGGGCCGGGGAATGAGCAGTTCTTC
CASSLAGGPGNEQFF
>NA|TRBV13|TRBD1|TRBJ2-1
TGTGCCAGCAGCTTAAGAGGGGGCTTCTTCAATGAGCAGTTCTTC
CASSLRGGFFNEQFF